The 26 T cell receptor beta chains presented below share a single source sample, sequenced in a study of shared clonotypes between healthy human individuals. Sequencing was performed with immunoSEQ multiplex PCR; in TCRdb, only in-frame clones are kept and a portion is missing. The table lists more than 450,000 clones, 79% of them singletons. Input material: PBMCs. These receptors were taken from a woman between 35 and 50 years old in good health. Some clones in this sample may be carry-over from other donors' samples.

This sequence joins TRBV6-1 and TRBJ2-4, with D tentatively TRBD2 (6 bases). V lost 2 bases and J 8 bases, leaving 16 bases between the germline ends. The CDR3 contains 15 residues. In germline, CDR1 is MNHNS, CDR2 SASEGT. CDR3 DNA sequence: TGTGCCAGCAGTGAAAGGGGAGGTGGACGGGACATTCAGTACTTC. As protein: CASSERGGGRDIQYF.

This chain connects TRBV21-1 to TRBJ2-5; the table's D call TRBD1 went unverified against the DNA. TRBV21-1 is a pseudogene locus. The CDR3 is 16 residues long. In DNA form, the CDR3 reads TGTGCCAGCAGCAAAGCGTGGGCAGAATCCCAAGAGACCCAGTACTTC. Translation: CASSKAWAESQETQYF.

The chain employs TRBV25-1 and TRBJ2-3; D tentatively reads TRBD1 or TRBD2 (5 bases each). Between the trimmed V and J ends, which lost 3 bases and 5 bases, there was a span of 12 bases. The CDR3 loop spans 14 amino acids. Germline V lookup: CDR1 MGHDK, CDR2 SYGVNS. The CDR3 loop reads CASSDTQGVDTQYF. CDR3 DNA sequence: TGTGCCAGCAGTGATACGCAGGGAGTAGATACGCAGTATTTT.

Comment on this clone: The likely explanation is a read error, given a far larger clone one base away. The chain carries TRBV4-1 and TRBJ2-3, with no clear D. Germline CDR1 and CDR2: MGHRA and YSYEKL. The CDR3 is 15 amino acids. V lost 0 bases, J lost 2 bases, and 9 bases lay in between. The CDR3 loop reads CASSQDKRITDTQYF. CDR3 DNA: TGCGCCAGCAGCCAAGATAAGCGAATCACAGATACGCAGTATTTT.

The chain has TRBV5-1 and TRBJ2-1; D tentatively reads TRBD1 or TRBD2 (7 bases each). The CDR3 spans 14 residues. The V end lost 4 bases, the J end lost 6 bases, and 14 bases lay between the germline ends. CDR1 is SGHRS, CDR2 YFSETQ, per germline. The CDR3 nucleotides read TGCGCCAGCAGCCAGCAGGGGGAGGGCAATGAGCAGTTCTTC. Its translation is CASSQQGEGNEQFF.

This clone was counted once. V and J are TRBV30 and TRBJ2-5; D remains unclear. Germline V gives CDR1 GTSNPN, CDR2 SVGIG (reference sequence). This CDR3 contains 13 residues. Trimming took off 0 bases at V and 1 base at J, with 6 bases between the two ends. The CDR3 sequence is CAWSVQIQETQYF. The DNA for the CDR3 is TGTGCCTGGAGTGTACAGATCCAAGAGACCCAGTACTTC.

On this clone itself: Relative to the germline gene, one junction end is altered; a read error may explain this. The chain carries TRBV2 and TRBJ2-2; TRBD2 matches 8 bases. CDR1 is SNHLY, CDR2 FYNNEI, per germline. The length of the CDR3 is 14 residues. The CDR3 nucleotides are TGTGCCAGCAGAGCGGGGGCAGTCACCGGGGAGCTGTCTTTT. This encodes CASRAGAVTGELSF. The full variable domain, rest sourced from reference TRBV2 and TRBJ2-2, is EPEVTQTPSHQVTQMGQEVILRCVPISNHLYFYWYRQILGQKVEFLVSFYNNEISEKSEIFDDQFSVERPDGSNFTLKIRSTKLEDSAMYFCASRAGAVTGELSFGEGSRLTVL.

V usage is TRBV7-3 and J usage is TRBJ2-1; 10 nucleotides line up with TRBD2. Per the germline V gene, CDR1 is SGHTA and CDR2 is FQGTGA. The CDR3 contains 14 residues. V was clipped by 5 bases and J by 6 bases; unmatched bases: 4. The DNA of the CDR3 is TGTGCCAGCAGCCTTCTAGCGGGAGTCAATGAGCAGTTCTTC. Protein: CASSLLAGVNEQFF.

The V gene is TRBV25-1, the J gene TRBJ2-5; either TRBD1 or TRBD2 may fit D (6 bases each). Trimming pared 7 bases from V and 5 bases from J, leaving 20 bases between. Germline V gives CDR1 MGHDK, CDR2 SYGVNS. There are 15 residues in the CDR3. This CDR3 reads CASTNDRTGGETQYF. In nucleotides, the CDR3 is TGTGCCAGCACCAACGACAGGACTGGGGGGGAGACCCAGTACTTC.

The rearrangement uses TRBV14 and TRBJ1-2; no reliable D call. Trimming pared 0 bases from V and 5 bases from J, leaving 7 bases between. CDR3 length equals 13 residues. Germline loops: CDR1 SGHDN, CDR2 FVKESK. The CDR3 here is CASSQDRGYGYTF. For the CDR3, the DNA is TGTGCCAGCAGCCAAGATAGAGGGTATGGCTACACCTTC. The complete variable domain, with remaining parts taken from reference TRBV14 and TRBJ1-2, reads EAGVTQFPSHSVIEKGQTVTLRCDPISGHDNLYWYRRVMGKEIKFLLHFVKESKQDESGMPNNRFLAERTGGTYSTLKVQPAELEDSGVYFCASSQDRGYGYTFGSGTRLTVV.

The rearrangement joins TRBV11-3 to TRBJ1-1, with D uncertain. CDR3 length: 14 amino acids. V was trimmed by 5 bases and J by 5 bases, leaving 15 bases between them. Per the germline V gene, CDR1 is SGHNT and CDR2 is YENEEA. The CDR3 DNA reads as TGTGCCAGCAGCCCGACCCGGGAGGGAACTGAAGCTTTCTTT. Protein sequence: CASSPTREGTEAFF.

The V call is TRBV15, the J call TRBJ2-7, with D perhaps being TRBD1 or TRBD2 (5 bases each). V dropped 3 bases and J dropped 5 bases, with 14 bases sitting between them. Germline-derived CDR1 and CDR2 are LNHNV and YYDKDF (reference sequence). The CDR3 length is 14 residues. The CDR3 sequence: CATSRDTGSHEQYF. The CDR3 DNA follows: TGTGCCACCAGCAGGGACACTGGGAGCCACGAGCAGTACTTC.

V is TRBV5-1 and J is TRBJ2-1, with 12 bases lining up with TRBD2. This CDR3 has 19 residues. Germline loops: CDR1 SGHRS, CDR2 YFSETQ. The V gene end was trimmed by 4 bases and the J gene end by 0 bases; junction bases not matched to a gene: 11. The CDR3 sequence is CASSNGGLAGGSSYNEQFF. The CDR3 DNA sequence: TGCGCCAGCAGCAATGGGGGGCTAGCGGGAGGGAGCTCCTACAATGAGCAGTTCTTC.

V is TRBV7-9 and J is TRBJ1-3, with D uncertain. The CDR3 is made up of 14 amino acids. V lost 3 bases to trimming and J lost 0 bases, with 6 bases between them. Germline lookup yields CDR1 SEHNR and CDR2 FQNEAQ (reference sequence). Here the CDR3 DNA reads TGTGCCAGCAGCTTCACGGTCTCTGGAAACACCATATATTTT. It codes for CASSFTVSGNTIYF.

The V and J genes are TRBV9 and TRBJ2-1, with 8 positions matching TRBD1. Germline trimming cut 1 base from V and 5 bases from J; bases unmatched to any gene: 5. The germline V gene has CDR1 SGDLS and CDR2 YYNGEE. The CDR3 is made up of 15 amino acids. The CDR3 protein is CASSVRTGKDNEQFF. Here the CDR3 DNA reads TGTGCCAGCAGCGTAAGGACAGGGAAGGACAATGAGCAGTTCTTC.

The chain uses TRBV15 and TRBJ2-5, with 7 bases fitting TRBD2. In germline, CDR1 is LNHNV, CDR2 YYDKDF (reference sequence). The CDR3 loop spans 16 amino acids. With V trimmed by 0 bases and J by 7 bases, 11 bases remained unmatched. The CDR3 loop is CATSRDLEGGSGTQYF. The CDR3 DNA reads TGTGCCACCAGCAGAGATCTGGAGGGAGGGTCCGGGACCCAGTACTTC.

The V call is TRBV18, the J call TRBJ2-7; maybe TRBD2 (6 bases). This CDR3 has 15 amino acids. Between the trimmed V and J ends, which lost 6 bases and 0 bases, there was a span of 15 bases. Germline values: CDR1 KGHSH, CDR2 LQKENI. CDR3 protein: CASSPVAGLSYEQYF. The CDR3 nucleotides read TGTGCCAGCTCCCCCGTGGCGGGGCTCTCCTACGAGCAGTACTTC. The full variable domain, with the rest looked up from reference TRBV18 and TRBJ2-7, is NAGVMQNPRHLVRRRGQEARLRCSPMKGHSHVYWYRQLPEEGLKFMVYLQKENIIDESGMPKERFSAEFPKEGPSILRIQQVVRGDSAAYFCASSPVAGLSYEQYFGPGTRLTVT.

The sample holds a few counts of this clone. The chain is built from TRBV7-3 and TRBJ2-1; 8 bases are shared with TRBD2. The CDR3 runs 15 residues. Per germline, CDR1 SGHTA and CDR2 FQGTGA. J lost 9 bases, V lost 5 bases, and 12 bases had no gene match. CDR3 amino acids: CASSRTSGPFGEQFF. Here the CDR3 DNA reads TGTGCCAGCAGCCGTACTAGCGGACCATTTGGTGAGCAGTTCTTC.

The chain couples TRBV28 to TRBJ2-7; 8 nucleotides agree with TRBD1. CDR3 size: 14 residues. Germline CDR1 reads MDHEN; CDR2 reads SYDVKM. Trimming cost V 8 bases and J 4 bases; bases outside gene matches: 10. CDR3 in DNA: TGTGCCAGCCAGACAGGGGCCCTTAGATACGAGCAGTACTTC. Its translation is CASQTGALRYEQYF.

The table lists this clone with a count of one. The chain's CDR3 is CASSSRQGQGDEQYF. The CDR3 DNA reads as TGTGCCAGCAGCTCCCGGCAGGGCCAAGGGGACGAGCAGTACTTC. V is TRBV9 and J is TRBJ2-7; perhaps TRBD1 as D (5 bases). Germline V lookup: CDR1 SGDLS, CDR2 YYNGEE. V lost 4 bases and J 5 bases, leaving 19 bases between the germline ends. This CDR3 comprises 15 residues. Based on the CDR3 plus reference TRBV9 and TRBJ2-7, the full variable domain is DSGVTQTPKHLITATGQRVTLRCSPRSGDLSVYWYQQSLDQGLQFLIQYYNGEERAKGNILERFSAQQFPDLHSELNLSSLELGDSALYFCASSSRQGQGDEQYFGPGTRLTVT.

The sample holds a few counts of this clone. The CDR3 coding sequence is TGCAGCGTCCAGAGAGAATACAATGAGCAGTTCTTC. The encoded protein is CSVQREYNEQFF. The chain combines TRBV29-1 with TRBJ2-1; D uncertain. CDR1 and CDR2 (germline): SQVTM, ANQGSEA. The CDR3 extends over 12 amino acids. V lost 6 bases and J lost 4, with 10 bases in between.

The CDR3 DNA is TGTGCCAGTAGGGGGCCCGGCCCCTATGGCTACACCTTC. Encoded protein: CASRGPGPYGYTF. The chain combines TRBV28 with TRBJ1-2, with 7 positions matching TRBD1. The length of the CDR3 is 13 residues. Germline loops: CDR1 MDHEN, CDR2 SYDVKM. Trimming removed 9 bases from V and 4 bases from J; junction bases left unmatched: 8.

The V gene is TRBV7-2, the J gene TRBJ2-7; unclear D gene. CDR1 is SGHTA and CDR2 is FQGNSA in the germline V gene. The ends were cut back, 4 bases at V and 1 base at J, with 11 bases in the middle. The CDR3 totals 14 residues. CDR3 DNA: TGTGCCAGCAGCTCTTTAGGAAATTCCTACGAGCAGTACTTC. Its translation is CASSSLGNSYEQYF.

The chain recombines TRBV5-3 with TRBJ1-2; D unclear. TRBV5-3 qualifies as an ORF whose function is uncertain. Trimming took off 0 bases at V and 4 bases at J, with 16 bases between the two ends. The CDR3 sequence is 16 residues long. The CDR3 loop reads CARSLEKGTAVYGYTF. The DNA for the CDR3 is TGTGCCAGAAGCTTGGAAAAGGGAACAGCCGTCTATGGCTACACCTTC.

The V gene is TRBV4-1, the J gene TRBJ2-3; D gene ambiguous. This CDR3 is 15 amino acids long. Trimming removed 2 bases at V and 0 bases at J, with 9 bases between. The germline CDR1 and CDR2 sequences are MGHRA and YSYEKL. The CDR3 sequence: CASSQPKVSTDTQYF. The CDR3 DNA follows: TGCGCCAGCAGCCAACCCAAAGTCAGCACAGATACGCAGTATTTT.

The J gene is TRBJ2-7, the V gene TRBV7-9, with D possibly being TRBD1 or TRBD2 (6 bases each). Germline loops: CDR1 SEHNR, CDR2 FQNEAQ (reference sequence). CDR3 length equals 15 residues. V was clipped by 5 bases and J by 2 bases, with 16 bases between them. CDR3 residues: CASSRAGGPAYEQYF. The CDR3 bases are TGTGCCAGCAGCCGAGCCGGGGGCCCAGCCTACGAGCAGTACTTC.